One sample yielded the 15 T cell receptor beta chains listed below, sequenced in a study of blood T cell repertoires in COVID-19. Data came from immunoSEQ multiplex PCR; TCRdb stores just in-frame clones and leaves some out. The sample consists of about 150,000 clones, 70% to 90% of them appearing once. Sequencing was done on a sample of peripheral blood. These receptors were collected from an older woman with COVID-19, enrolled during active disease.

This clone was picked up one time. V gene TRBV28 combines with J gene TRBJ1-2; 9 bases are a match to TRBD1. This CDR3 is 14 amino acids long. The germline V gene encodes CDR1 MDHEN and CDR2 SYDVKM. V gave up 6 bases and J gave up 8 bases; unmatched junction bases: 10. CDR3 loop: CASREDRGGGGYTF. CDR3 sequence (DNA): TGTGCCAGCAGGGAGGACAGGGGTGGAGGCGGCTACACCTTC.

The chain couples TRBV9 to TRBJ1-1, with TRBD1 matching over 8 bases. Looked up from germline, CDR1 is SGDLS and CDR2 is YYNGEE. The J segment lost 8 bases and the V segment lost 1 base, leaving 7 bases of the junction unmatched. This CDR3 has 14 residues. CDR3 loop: CASSVSQGVSEAFF. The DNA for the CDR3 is TGTGCCAGCAGCGTATCACAGGGGGTGAGCGAAGCTTTCTTT.

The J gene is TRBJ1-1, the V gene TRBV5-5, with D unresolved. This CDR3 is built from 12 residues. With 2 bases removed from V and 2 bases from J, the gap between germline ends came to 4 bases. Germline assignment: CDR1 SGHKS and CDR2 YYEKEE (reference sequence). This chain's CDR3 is CASSFGNTEAFF. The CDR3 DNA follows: TGTGCCAGCAGCTTCGGTAACACTGAAGCTTTCTTT.

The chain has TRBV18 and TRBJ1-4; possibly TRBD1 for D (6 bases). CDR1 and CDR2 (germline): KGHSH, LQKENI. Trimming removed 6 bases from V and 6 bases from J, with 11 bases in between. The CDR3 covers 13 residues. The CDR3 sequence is CASSPRTDEKLFF. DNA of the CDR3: TGTGCCAGCTCTCCAAGGACAGATGAAAAACTGTTTTTT.

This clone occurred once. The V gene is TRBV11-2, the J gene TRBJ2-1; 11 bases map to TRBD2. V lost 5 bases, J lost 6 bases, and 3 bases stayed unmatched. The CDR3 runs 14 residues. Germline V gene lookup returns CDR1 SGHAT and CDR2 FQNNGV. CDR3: CASSLSGRANEQFF. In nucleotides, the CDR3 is TGTGCCAGCAGCCTTAGCGGGAGGGCCAATGAGCAGTTCTTC.

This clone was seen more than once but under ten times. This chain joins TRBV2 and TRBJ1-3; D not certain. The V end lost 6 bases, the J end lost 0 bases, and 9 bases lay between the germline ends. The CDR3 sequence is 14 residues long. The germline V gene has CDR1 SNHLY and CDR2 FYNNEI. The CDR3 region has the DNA TGTGCCAGCAGCAGTTCAACCTCTGGAAACACCATATATTTT. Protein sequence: CASSSSTSGNTIYF.

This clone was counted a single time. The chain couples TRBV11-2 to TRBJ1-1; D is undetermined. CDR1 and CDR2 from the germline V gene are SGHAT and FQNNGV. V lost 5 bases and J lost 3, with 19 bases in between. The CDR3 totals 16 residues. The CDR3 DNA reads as TGTGCCAGCAGCCCCCGGGTAGTTTTCGGGGACACTGAAGCTTTCTTT. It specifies CASSPRVVFGDTEAFF.

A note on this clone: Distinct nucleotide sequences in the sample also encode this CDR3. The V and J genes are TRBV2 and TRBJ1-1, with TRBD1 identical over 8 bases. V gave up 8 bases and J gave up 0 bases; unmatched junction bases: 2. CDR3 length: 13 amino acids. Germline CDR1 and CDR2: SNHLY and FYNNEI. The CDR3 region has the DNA TGTGCCAGCCGGACAGGGATGAACACTGAAGCTTTCTTT. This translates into CASRTGMNTEAFF.

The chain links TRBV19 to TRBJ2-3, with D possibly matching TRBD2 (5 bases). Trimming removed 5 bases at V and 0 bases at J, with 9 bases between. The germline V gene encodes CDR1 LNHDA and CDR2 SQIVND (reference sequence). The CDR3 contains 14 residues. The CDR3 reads CASSPRTSTDTQYF. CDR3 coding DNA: TGTGCCAGTAGTCCAAGGACTAGCACAGATACGCAGTATTTT.

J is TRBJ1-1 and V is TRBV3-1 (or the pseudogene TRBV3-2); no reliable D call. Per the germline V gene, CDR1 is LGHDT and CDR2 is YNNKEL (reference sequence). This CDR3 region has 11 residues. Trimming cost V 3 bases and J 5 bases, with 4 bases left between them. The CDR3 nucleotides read TGTGCCAGCAGCCATCAAACTGAAGCTTTCTTT. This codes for CASSHQTEAFF.

The CDR3 spells CASTGQGITSNEQFF. The CDR3 DNA sequence: TGCGCCAGCACAGGACAGGGGATAACATCAAATGAGCAGTTCTTC. The chain joins TRBV5-1 to TRBJ2-1, with 9 bases lining up with TRBD1. Trimming removed 6 bases from V and 7 bases from J; junction bases left unmatched: 11. This CDR3 spans 15 amino acids. The germline gives CDR1 SGHRS, CDR2 YFSETQ. Combining the CDR3 with reference TRBV5-1 and TRBJ2-1 gives the whole variable domain KAGVTQTPRYLIKTRGQQVTLSCSPISGHRSVSWYQQTPGQGLQFLFEYFSETQRNKGNFPGRFSGRQFSNSRSEMNVSTLELGDSALYLCASTGQGITSNEQFFGPGTRLTVL.

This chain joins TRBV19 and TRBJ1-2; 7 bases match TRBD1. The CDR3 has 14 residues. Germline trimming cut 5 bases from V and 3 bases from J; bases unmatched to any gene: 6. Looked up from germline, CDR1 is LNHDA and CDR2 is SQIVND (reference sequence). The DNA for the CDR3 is TGTGCCAGTAGTCGACAGGGAAGAGACTATGGCTACACCTTC. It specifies CASSRQGRDYGYTF.

The CDR3 reads CASSEAPRTGRYGYTF. In DNA form, the CDR3 reads TGTGCCAGCAGTGAAGCGCCCCGGACAGGGCGCTATGGCTACACCTTC. This chain joins TRBV6-1 and TRBJ1-2; 8 bases map to TRBD1. Germline V gene lookup returns CDR1 MNHNS and CDR2 SASEGT. With V trimmed by 0 bases and J by 4 bases, 7 bases remained unmatched. CDR3 length: 16 amino acids.

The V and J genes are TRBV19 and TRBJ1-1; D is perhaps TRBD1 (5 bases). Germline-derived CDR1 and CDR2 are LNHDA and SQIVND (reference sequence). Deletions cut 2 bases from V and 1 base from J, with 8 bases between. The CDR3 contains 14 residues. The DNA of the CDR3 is TGTGCCAGTAGTATACAGGGCGCGAACACTGAAGCTTTCTTT. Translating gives CASSIQGANTEAFF.

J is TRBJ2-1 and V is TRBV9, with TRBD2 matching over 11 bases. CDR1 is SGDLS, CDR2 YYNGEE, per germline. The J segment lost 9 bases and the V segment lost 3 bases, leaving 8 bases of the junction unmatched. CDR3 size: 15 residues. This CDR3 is CASSGNSGRAGEQFF. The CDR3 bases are TGTGCCAGCAGCGGCAATAGCGGGAGGGCCGGTGAGCAGTTCTTC.